This T cell receptor (beta chain) was captured in a study of blood T cell repertoires in COVID-19. Whole-study context: The United States, Italy and Spain were the sources of the acute and convalescent COVID-19 samples. From T cells, B-cell-depleted T cells, or PBMCs came the material, which was cDNA or gDNA.

Germline values: CDR1 MDHEN, CDR2 SYDVKM. This CDR3 comprises 14 residues. J gave up 9 bases and V 5 bases, and 6 bases lay outside the gene matches. Original processing methods: How many nucleated cells were present was estimated from reference gene primer amplification. Repertoires were generated with immunoSEQ multiplex PCR, while TCRdb's copy carries only in-frame clones and drops some. That table supplies the V and J calls and clone size; D and trimming were determined from the DNA. The data contain over 200,000 clones, around 87% of them singletons. J is TRBJ1-6 and V is TRBV28; 8 bases match TRBD1. This clonotype originated in a woman between 45 and 65 years old with acute or convalescent COVID-19. The sample taken for sequencing was peripheral blood. The CDR3 region is CASSATGVSSPLHF. CDR3 nucleotides: TGTGCCAGCAGTGCGACAGGGGTGAGTTCACCCCTCCACTTT. Full variable domain (missing parts from reference TRBV28 and TRBJ1-6): DVKVTQSSRYLVKRTGEKVFLECVQDMDHENMFWYRQDPGLGLRLIYFSYDVKMKEKGDIPEGYSVSREKKERFSLILESASTNQTSMYLCASSATGVSSPLHFGNGTRLTVT.